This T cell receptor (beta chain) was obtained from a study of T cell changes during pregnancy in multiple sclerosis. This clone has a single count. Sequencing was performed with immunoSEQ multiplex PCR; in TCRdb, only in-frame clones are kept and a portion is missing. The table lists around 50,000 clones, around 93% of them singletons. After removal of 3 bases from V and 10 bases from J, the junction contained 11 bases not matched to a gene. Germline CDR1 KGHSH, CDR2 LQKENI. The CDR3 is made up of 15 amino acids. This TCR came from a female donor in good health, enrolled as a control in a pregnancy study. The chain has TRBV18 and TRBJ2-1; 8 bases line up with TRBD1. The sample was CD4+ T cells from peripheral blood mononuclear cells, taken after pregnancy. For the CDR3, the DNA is TGTGCCAGCTCACCCGGACAGGGTTCTCAGGAGGAGCAGTTCTTC. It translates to CASSPGQGSQEEQFF.